The source of this T cell receptor beta chain is a study of a mutant IDH1 vaccine in newly diagnosed glioma. About the research overall: There were roughly 60% males and around 40% females among treated patients, whose mean age was about 40 years.

Germline CDR1 reads MNHEY; CDR2 reads SVGAGI. This CDR3 contains 10 residues. The V end lost 9 bases, the J end lost 4 bases, and 4 bases lay between the germline ends. The sample's time point: baseline, week 1 (first vaccination visit). Treatment denoted: pre-vaccination baseline after standard-of-care therapy. In the case of this clone: Its antigen is undetermined.

Profiling relied on immunoSEQ multiplex PCR, and the TCRdb table lists in-frame clones only, not all of them. This sample carries about 36,000 clones, 75% to 85% of them seen once, and the ten largest clones take about 9.8%. Findings and limits, study-wide: The authors found pseudoprogression apparently unrelated to changes in top peripheral T cell clonotypes.

The sequence came from a man in his forties with glioma. Some clones in this sample may be carry-over from other donors' samples. The genes are TRBV6-5 and TRBJ1-3; the D is unclear. The source was PBMCs, collected from a glioma patient treated with radiotherapy, temozolomide or both. CDR3 protein: CASRGNTIYF. For the CDR3, the DNA is TGTGCCAGTCGGGGAAACACCATATATTTT.